This T cell receptor (beta chain) was captured in a study of T cell responses to AZD1222 COVID-19 vaccine. Generated by immunoSEQ multiplex PCR, the TCRdb table keeps only in-frame clones and is missing some. The table lists 170,000 or so clones, about nine tenths of them singletons. Turning to this clone: Antigen: not known.

Study results and limitations: Sampled repertoires all dated from after the peak T cell response. The span of vaccine-associated CD4 TCRs extended across spike, with dominance at 160-218 and 743-854. White British donors predominated, females outnumbered males, and clonal diversity was possibly underestimated. Spike-specific TCR breadth and depth were elevated following two AZD1222 doses.

The germline CDR1 and CDR2 sequences are MGHRA and YSYEKL. V gave up 4 bases and J gave up 3 bases, with 15 bases separating them. The CDR3 extends over 15 amino acids. This receptor was taken from an adult in good health. The gene calls are TRBV4-1 and TRBJ1-1; D perhaps matches TRBD1 (5 bases). The specimen comprised peripheral blood, sampled on day 0 of AZD1222 vaccination. The CDR3 region has the DNA TGCGCCAGCAGCCTGCCTGGGGCAGTTGACACTGAAGCTTTCTTT. It yields the protein CASSLPGAVDTEAFF.